Listed below are T cell receptor beta chains from one sample, sequenced in a study of immune evolution from preneoplasia to lung adenocarcinoma. Profiled with immunoSEQ multiplex PCR; TCRdb holds only in-frame clones, not every one. The profile shows 20,000 to 25,000 clones, less than 80% of them singletons. The sample consisted of FFPE invasive lung adenocarcinoma tissue. The receptors here all came from a person in their sixties with lung adenocarcinoma. CDR3s include the opening cysteine and the closing phenylalanine or tryptophan. D genes are given only for firm matches. Clone size is not always given. Where it is, it says once, few, many or a class for expanded clones.

>NA|TRBJ2-7|TRBD2|TRBV7-2
TGTGCCAGCAGCTTGGGTAGCGGGACAAGGAGGTACTTC
CASSLGSGTRRYF
>NA|TRBJ2-1|NA|TRBV9
TGTGCCAGCAGCGCTTCGCTCGATGAGCAGTTCTTC
CASSASLDEQFF
>few|TRBJ1-2|NA|TRBV12-5
TGTGCTAGTGGTTTGGAGGCTTTTATTGGCTACACCTTC
CASGLEAFIGYTF
>NA|TRBJ1-5|NA|TRBV7-9
TGTGCCAGCAGCTTGTCCAGGGAACAGCCCCAGCATTTT
CASSLSREQPQHF
>NA|TRBJ2-1|TRBD1|TRBV15
TGTGCCACCAGCAGAGGAGGACAGGGGGGCCCCAATGAGCAGTTCTTC
CATSRGGQGGPNEQFF
>NA|TRBJ2-7|NA|TRBV19
TGTGCCAGTAGTCGCGGGTCTTCGGGCTACGAGCAGTACTTC
CASSRGSSGYEQYF
>NA|TRBJ1-5|NA|TRBV7-2
TGTGCCAGCAGCGACCGGGCCGGGTTCGTCCCCCAGCATTTT
CASSDRAGFVPQHF
>NA|TRBJ2-1|TRBD2|TRBV7-8
TGTGCCAGCAGTAAACACCCGATTAAGACTAGCGGGAGTCAGGTTGAGCAGTTCTTC
CASSKHPIKTSGSQVEQFF
>NA|TRBJ2-1|NA|TRBV30
TGTGCCTGGACAAAAATCCTTCGGCTCGTCAATGAGCAGTTCTTC
CAWTKILRLVNEQFF
>NA|TRBJ1-4|NA|TRBV9
TGTGCCAGCAGCCTCGGAGGGGCGGCTAATGAAAAACTGTTTTTT
CASSLGGAANEKLFF
>NA|TRBJ2-1|TRBD2|TRBV2
TGTGCCAGCAGTGAACAGACTAGCGGGGTCAATGAGCAGTTCTTC
CASSEQTSGVNEQFF
>few|TRBJ2-2|NA|TRBV27
TGTGCCAGCAGTCGCTTCGGGACCACAGCCCCCGGGGAGCTGTTTTTT
CASSRFGTTAPGELFF
>NA|TRBJ2-1|NA|TRBV9
TGTGCCAGCAGCCCACCTCACGCCTACAATGAGCAGTTCTTC
CASSPPHAYNEQFF
>NA|TRBJ2-2|NA|TRBV7-2
TGTGCCAGCAAGACAGCCAACACCGGGGAGCTGTTTTTT
CASKTANTGELFF
>NA|TRBJ2-5|NA|TRBV15
TGTGCCACCAGCAGACCCCCCGCGGAGAGCGAGACCCAGTACTTC
CATSRPPAESETQYF
>NA|TRBJ1-5|NA|TRBV15
TGTGCCACCAGCAGCACAGAGTATAGCAATCAGCCCCAGCATTTT
CATSSTEYSNQPQHF
>NA|TRBJ1-3|NA|TRBV21-1
TGTGCCAGCTCGGGGTTCGGGCGGTCCTCTGGAAACACCATATATTTT
CASSGFGRSSGNTIYF
>NA|TRBJ2-7|NA|TRBV30
TGTGCCTCATCTGGGGGGGGGCTTGGGTCCTACGAGCAGTACTTC
CASSGGGLGSYEQYF
>few|TRBJ2-7|NA|TRBV6-6
TGTGCCAGCAATCGGGAGAGGGGAAAAGCCTACGAGCAGTACTTC
CASNRERGKAYEQYF
>NA|TRBJ2-3|TRBD2|TRBV29-1
TGCAGCGTCGCCGGGCCAGCGGGAGGGAGCACAGATACGCAGTATTTT
CSVAGPAGGSTDTQYF